This T cell receptor beta chain is from a study of technical replicates of blood from a few donors. Sequencing used immunoSEQ multiplex PCR; TCRdb keeps in-frame clones, though not all of them. The sample lists tens of thousands of clones, 75% to 95% occurring once. Germline V lookup: CDR1 SEHNR, CDR2 FQNEAQ (reference sequence). The CDR3 runs 13 residues. Trimming removed 1 base at V and 5 bases at J, with 9 bases between. The receptor was derived from a human donor in good health. The sequenced sample consisted of T cells isolated from PBMCs. The chain employs TRBV7-9 and TRBJ2-7, with TRBD2 as a possible D gene (5 bases). The CDR3 DNA sequence: TGTGCCAGCAGCTTAGGTACCGGGGACGAGCAGTACTTC. Its protein product is CASSLGTGDEQYF.